This entry describes one T cell receptor beta chain. The sample originates from a study of shared clonotypes between healthy human individuals. The ends were cut back, 8 bases at V and 6 bases at J, with 16 bases in the middle. This CDR3 has 13 amino acids. CDR1 and CDR2 (germline): MNHEY, SVGAGI. Data came from immunoSEQ multiplex PCR; TCRdb stores just in-frame clones and leaves some out. In the table there are over a million clones, around 76% of which are singletons. The TCR comes from a man aged 18 to 29 in good health. The sample taken for sequencing was memory CD4+ T cells sorted from blood. The subset was: CD45RA-negative fraction. The chain joins TRBV6-5 to TRBJ1-1; tentative D call: TRBD1 (5 bases). The CDR3 spells CASRGGEGAEAFF. In DNA, the CDR3 is TGTGCCAGCCGGGGGGGAGAGGGCGCTGAAGCTTTCTTT.